These 10 T cell receptor beta chains came from one sample sequenced in a study of OX40 agonist ivuxolimab in advanced cancers. Assay used: immunoSEQ multiplex PCR; TCRdb lists only in-frame clones, some missing. The sample holds tens of thousands of clones, about 89% seen once. The specimen comprised CD4+ or CD8+ T cells sorted from blood, sampled in a trial of the OX40 agonist ivuxolimab. The receptor source for this set is an adult with an advanced solid tumor such as melanoma, head and neck, liver or kidney cancer.

This chain links TRBV7-2 with TRBJ2-2, with D hard to call. Per the germline V gene, CDR1 is SGHTA and CDR2 is FQGNSA. V was shortened by 5 bases and J by 4 bases, with 11 bases between the two germline ends. The CDR3 is made up of 14 amino acids. In DNA, the CDR3 is TGTGCCAGCAGCAAAGATTATAGCACCGGGGAGCTGTTTTTT. Its protein is CASSKDYSTGELFF.

The chain has TRBV7-2 and TRBJ2-7; D perhaps matches TRBD2 (5 bases). This CDR3 is 14 amino acids long. CDR1 is SGHTA, CDR2 FQGNSA, per germline. Between the trimmed V and J ends, which lost 1 base and 3 bases, there was a span of 10 bases. The DNA of the CDR3 is TGTGCCAGCAGCTTAGTAGAGGGAGTCTACGAGCAGTACTTC. Translated, it gives CASSLVEGVYEQYF.

The sample holds one count of this clone. This chain joins TRBV7-2 and TRBJ2-3; 8 bases agree with TRBD2. V shed 2 bases, J shed 5 bases, and the junction held 6 bases outside the gene matches. This CDR3 is 15 amino acids long. Germline CDR1 reads SGHTA; CDR2 reads FQGNSA. The CDR3 loop reads CASSLNSGTGDTQYF. The CDR3 nucleotides are TGTGCCAGCAGCTTAAATAGCGGGACCGGAGATACGCAGTATTTT.

The V and J genes are TRBV29-1 and TRBJ1-1; D possibly corresponds to TRBD1 (6 bases). The CDR3 contains 13 residues. V was cut by 5 bases and J by 4 bases, with 14 bases left in between. The germline V gene encodes CDR1 SQVTM and CDR2 ANQGSEA. In DNA form, the CDR3 reads TGCAGCGTTTCACAGGGAGCGGGCACTGAAGCTTTCTTT. Its translation is CSVSQGAGTEAFF. The variable domain in full, completed from reference TRBV29-1 and TRBJ1-1, reads SAVISQKPSRDICQRGTSLTIQCQVDSQVTMMFWYRQQPGQSLTLIATANQGSEATYESGFVIDKFPISRPNLTFSTLTVSNMSPEDSSIYLCSVSQGAGTEAFFGQGTRLTVV.

J is TRBJ2-1 and V is TRBV7-9; TRBD2 aligns across 11 bases. Germline V gene lookup returns CDR1 SEHNR and CDR2 FQNEAQ (reference sequence). The CDR3 consists of 17 residues. Unmatched junction bases numbered 7, after V lost 2 bases and J lost 4 bases. Here the CDR3 reads CASSLTGRLAGYNEQFF. Written as DNA, the CDR3 is TGTGCCAGCAGCTTAACCGGCCGACTAGCGGGGTACAATGAGCAGTTCTTC.

This rearrangement joins TRBV29-1 to TRBJ2-6, with D unresolved. Germline V gene lookup returns CDR1 SQVTM and CDR2 ANQGSEA. This CDR3 is 13 amino acids long. V lost 7 bases, J lost 2 bases, and 9 bases lay in between. CDR3 DNA: TGCAGCGCGTCTACGGCTGGGGCCAACGTCCTGACTTTC. This codes for CSASTAGANVLTF.

The rearrangement joins TRBV28 to TRBJ2-6; D could derive from TRBD1 or TRBD2 (5 bases each). Germline V gene sequence: CDR1 MDHEN, CDR2 SYDVKM. The CDR3 runs to 13 residues. V gave up 3 bases and J gave up 5 bases, with 5 bases separating them. CDR3 sequence reads: CASSLGRANVLTF. DNA for the CDR3: TGTGCCAGCAGTTTGGGACGGGCCAACGTCCTGACTTTC.

The chain uses TRBV18 and TRBJ1-1; a possible D gene is TRBD1 (5 bases). Trimming took off 5 bases at V and 10 bases at J, with 11 bases between the two ends. Germline V lookup: CDR1 KGHSH, CDR2 LQKENI. This CDR3 comprises 11 residues. The CDR3 bases are TGTGCCAGCTCATGGACATTGGGAGCTTTCTTT. Translation gives CASSWTLGAFF.

J is TRBJ1-1 and V is TRBV7-9; tentatively, D is TRBD1 (5 bases). Trimming pared 1 base from V and 5 bases from J, leaving 8 bases between. The germline CDR1 and CDR2 sequences are SEHNR and FQNEAQ (reference sequence). The CDR3 is made up of 13 amino acids. The CDR3 sequence: CASSLEGETEAFF. CDR3 bases: TGTGCCAGCAGCTTAGAAGGGGAAACTGAAGCTTTCTTT.

The V gene is TRBV6-1, the J gene TRBJ1-1; unclear D gene. The germline CDR1 and CDR2 sequences are MNHNS and SASEGT. V dropped 3 bases and J dropped 4 bases, with 15 bases sitting between them. The CDR3 is 15 residues long. CDR3 bases: TGTGCCAGCAGTGAGCGGGCTGGCCGGGGCACTGAAGCTTTCTTT. Translating gives CASSERAGRGTEAFF.